These 30 T cell receptor beta chains originate from one sample sequenced in a study of control samples from healthy donors and cancer patients. Only in-frame clones appear in the TCRdb table, and some are missing; sequencing was by immunoSEQ multiplex PCR. The table shows approximately 120,000 clones, with around 87% occurring only once. Sequencing used blood. The receptors were gathered from a man in his 60s in good health.

The count of this clone is one. The chain links TRBV7-9 to TRBJ2-5; D remains ambiguous. CDR1 and CDR2 from the germline V gene are SEHNR and FQNEAQ (reference sequence). Trimming removed 0 bases at V and 5 bases at J, with 10 bases between. The CDR3 extends over 14 amino acids. The CDR3 loop reads CASSLASSFETQYF. In DNA form, the CDR3 reads TGTGCCAGCAGCTTAGCTAGCTCTTTTGAGACCCAGTACTTC. The complete variable domain, with remaining parts taken from reference TRBV7-9 and TRBJ2-5, reads DTGVSQNPRHKITKRGQNVTFRCDPISEHNRLYWYRQTLGQGPEFLTYFQNEAQLEKSRLLSDRFSAERPKGSFSTLEIQRTEQGDSAMYLCASSLASSFETQYFGPGTRLLVL.

V is TRBV7-9 and J is TRBJ2-7; no definite D call. The CDR3 consists of 14 residues. CDR1 SEHNR and CDR2 FQNEAQ come from the germline V gene (reference sequence). The V end lost 5 bases, the J end lost 2 bases, and 13 bases lay between the germline ends. The CDR3 reads CASSRDGLTYEQYF. The CDR3 DNA is TGTGCCAGCAGCCGAGATGGCCTCACCTACGAGCAGTACTTC.

This clone was recorded only once. The genes are TRBV5-1 and TRBJ1-1; D remains unclear. V lost 7 bases, J lost 4 bases, and 14 bases lay in between. CDR1 and CDR2 (germline): SGHRS, YFSETQ. The CDR3 covers 13 residues. The CDR3 region is CASFREGATEAFF. CDR3 coding DNA: TGCGCCAGCTTTCGGGAGGGCGCCACTGAAGCTTTCTTT.

V and J are TRBV18 and TRBJ1-5; tentatively, D is TRBD1 (6 bases). This CDR3 region has 16 residues. The V gene's germline CDR1 is KGHSH and CDR2 LQKENI. The V and J ends lost 2 bases and 5 bases respectively, with 16 bases between them. The CDR3 here is CASSPRGSTDYQPQHF. DNA of the CDR3: TGTGCCAGCTCACCAAGGGGGTCGACAGATTATCAGCCCCAGCATTTT.

This clone showed up just a few times. The chain combines TRBV3-1 (or the pseudogene TRBV3-2) with TRBJ2-2; D gene ambiguous. The germline V gene has CDR1 LGHDT and CDR2 YNNKEL (reference sequence). V lost 2 bases and J lost 6, with 10 bases in between. The CDR3 runs to 14 residues. The CDR3 nucleotides read TGTGCCAGCAGCCAAAATCCAGGCTCCGGGGAGCTGTTTTTT. Translated, it gives CASSQNPGSGELFF.

As regards this clone: Other DNA sequences within the sample encode an identical CDR3. The chain uses TRBV9 and TRBJ1-4, with D uncertain. The V and J ends lost 0 bases and 5 bases respectively, with 5 bases between them. The CDR3 totals 13 residues. CDR1 SGDLS and CDR2 YYNGEE come from the germline V gene. CDR3 DNA: TGTGCCAGCAGCGTAGTTCCCAATGAAAAACTGTTTTTT. Its translation: CASSVVPNEKLFF.

This clone was counted a single time. V and J are TRBV18 and TRBJ1-1; no clear D. Germline CDR1 reads KGHSH; CDR2 reads LQKENI. With 3 bases removed from V and 1 base from J, the gap between germline ends came to 12 bases. CDR3 length: 15 amino acids. The CDR3 sequence: CASSPVLNRNTEAFF. The CDR3 coding sequence is TGTGCCAGCTCACCGGTCCTCAACAGGAACACTGAAGCTTTCTTT.

The chain recombines TRBV18 with TRBJ1-5; 9 bases line up with TRBD1. The germline gives CDR1 KGHSH, CDR2 LQKENI. The length of the CDR3 is 14 residues. Germline trimming cut 4 bases from V and 7 bases from J; bases unmatched to any gene: 5. The CDR3 DNA follows: TGTGCCAGCTCACAACAGGGGGCCCAACAGCCCCAGCATTTT. It codes for CASSQQGAQQPQHF.

This chain uses TRBV6-5 with TRBJ1-5; D gene ambiguous. The V gene lost 7 bases and the J gene lost 0 bases, with 13 bases spanning the gap. This CDR3 has 15 residues. The germline V gene encodes CDR1 MNHEY and CDR2 SVGAGI. The CDR3: CASNPDGDSNQPQHF. CDR3 DNA: TGTGCCAGCAACCCCGACGGTGATAGCAATCAGCCCCAGCATTTT.

This clone has more than one count but fewer than ten. The chain has TRBV2 and TRBJ2-2; 8 bases line up with TRBD1. The CDR3 consists of 15 residues. Trimming cost V 6 bases and J 5 bases; bases outside gene matches: 8. Germline-derived CDR1 and CDR2 are SNHLY and FYNNEI. This chain's CDR3 is CASSQRQGLTGELFF. The CDR3 DNA reads as TGTGCCAGCAGCCAGAGACAGGGGTTGACCGGGGAGCTGTTTTTT.

V gene TRBV7-2 combines with J gene TRBJ1-2, with TRBD1 matching over 10 bases. This CDR3 is 16 amino acids long. Per germline, CDR1 SGHTA and CDR2 FQGNSA. After removal of 1 base from V and 6 bases from J, the junction contained 8 bases not matched to a gene. The CDR3 coding sequence is TGTGCCAGCAGCTTAGAATTTCGACAGGGGGCTCATGGCTACACCTTC. This codes for CASSLEFRQGAHGYTF.

The chain employs TRBV6-1 and TRBJ1-6, with D perhaps TRBD1 (6 bases). Per germline, CDR1 MNHNS and CDR2 SASEGT. V lost 6 bases and J lost 2, with 17 bases in between. CDR3 length equals 17 residues. The CDR3 loop is CASSERGEGAYNSPLHF. The CDR3, as DNA: TGTGCCAGCAGCGAACGAGGGGAGGGGGCCTATAATTCACCCCTCCACTTT.

The chain links TRBV7-2 to TRBJ1-5; D is perhaps TRBD1 (6 bases). Trimming left V 3 bases short and J 4 bases short, with 7 bases between. CDR3 length equals 13 residues. CDR1 and CDR2 from the germline V gene are SGHTA and FQGNSA. The CDR3 bases are TGTGCCAGCAGCTTTGACAGGAATCAGCCCCAGCATTTT. It is translated as CASSFDRNQPQHF.

J is TRBJ2-7 and V is TRBV27, with TRBD1 identical over 10 bases. CDR3 length equals 15 residues. V shed 6 bases and J 5 bases; nucleotides not matched to a gene: 10. Germline V lookup: CDR1 MNHEY, CDR2 SMNVEV (reference sequence). CDR3 nucleotides: TGTGCCAGCAGCGCCACCCCGGGACAGGGGAACGAGCAGTACTTC. This gives the protein CASSATPGQGNEQYF.

This rearrangement joins TRBV9 to TRBJ2-1; a possible D gene is TRBD2 (5 bases). This CDR3 comprises 15 residues. Germline-derived CDR1 and CDR2 are SGDLS and YYNGEE. Deletions cut 0 bases from V and 4 bases from J, with 11 bases between. CDR3 region: CASSVESGLYNEQFF. The DNA of the CDR3 is TGTGCCAGCAGCGTAGAAAGCGGCCTTTACAATGAGCAGTTCTTC. The full variable domain, in which reference TRBV9 and TRBJ2-1 provide the parts outside the CDR3, is DSGVTQTPKHLITATGQRVTLRCSPRSGDLSVYWYQQSLDQGLQFLIQYYNGEERAKGNILERFSAQQFPDLHSELNLSSLELGDSALYFCASSVESGLYNEQFFGPGTRLTVL.

This chain links TRBV24-1 with TRBJ2-7; D gene ambiguous. The CDR3 extends over 15 amino acids. Trimming pared 2 bases from V and 1 base from J, leaving 11 bases between. Germline CDR1 KGHDR, CDR2 SFDVKD. The CDR3 here is CATSDSSAGSYEQYF. The DNA for the CDR3 is TGTGCCACCAGTGATTCCTCGGCAGGATCCTACGAGCAGTACTTC.

The CDR3 DNA sequence: TGTGCCAGCAGCCGCACAGGGGGCCACTTTGGCTACACCTTC. It is translated as CASSRTGGHFGYTF. This chain connects TRBV13 to TRBJ1-2; 9 positions match TRBD1. J was trimmed by 7 bases and V by 5 bases; bases with no gene match: 8. Germline V gene data show CDR1 as PRHDT and CDR2 as FYEKMQ (reference sequence). This CDR3 has 14 amino acids.

The chain joins TRBV12-3 or TRBV12-4 to TRBJ1-1; D ambiguous. V was clipped by 5 bases and J by 0 bases, with 7 bases between them. This CDR3 comprises 13 residues. The CDR3 bases are TGTGCCAGCAGTCCCGACCTGAACACTGAAGCTTTCTTT. Translated: CASSPDLNTEAFF.

This chain uses TRBV19 with TRBJ2-5; TRBD2 aligns across 11 bases. Germline-derived CDR1 and CDR2 are LNHDA and SQIVND (reference sequence). This CDR3 has 14 amino acids. V gave up 5 bases and J gave up 4 bases; unmatched junction bases: 3. For the CDR3, the DNA is TGTGCCAGTAGTTGGGGGACTAGCGGAGAGACCCAGTACTTC. Translating it yields CASSWGTSGETQYF.

This chain connects TRBV18 to TRBJ1-5; no clear D gene. Germline V gene sequence: CDR1 KGHSH, CDR2 LQKENI. The germline V and J ends were trimmed by 2 bases and 0 bases, with 5 bases remaining between them. The CDR3 extends over 14 amino acids. Here the CDR3 reads CASSPSNSNQPQHF. CDR3 DNA: TGTGCCAGCTCACCATCAAATAGCAATCAGCCCCAGCATTTT.

The chain couples TRBV10-3 to TRBJ2-1, with TRBD1 matching 11 bases. J was trimmed by 4 bases and V by 6 bases; bases with no gene match: 5. The CDR3 consists of 15 residues. Germline V CDR1 and CDR2: ENHRY, SYGVKD. CDR3 DNA: TGTGCCATCAGCAAAGGGACAGGGGGATACAATGAGCAGTTCTTC. Translation: CAISKGTGGYNEQFF.

This chain joins TRBV2 and TRBJ2-6; D remains unclear. There are 17 residues in the CDR3. Trimming removed 5 bases from V and 0 bases from J, with 14 bases in between. In germline, CDR1 is SNHLY, CDR2 FYNNEI. The chain's CDR3 is CASSRSDQLSGANVLTF. CDR3 nucleotides: TGTGCCAGCAGTCGATCCGATCAGCTCTCTGGGGCCAACGTCCTGACTTTC.

The chain links TRBV11-2 to TRBJ2-3, with 8 bases identical to TRBD2. The trim removed 0 bases at V and 1 base at J, leaving 15 bases unmatched. Looked up from germline, CDR1 is SGHAT and CDR2 is FQNNGV. The CDR3 loop spans 20 amino acids. The CDR3 DNA is TGTGCCAGCAGCTTAGAAAAGGTCACTAGCGGCGGTCGGGGCACAGATACGCAGTATTTT. Its translation is CASSLEKVTSGGRGTDTQYF.

This chain joins TRBV9 and TRBJ2-7; TRBD2 matches at 7 bases. CDR3 length equals 15 residues. The V gene's germline CDR1 is SGDLS and CDR2 YYNGEE. Unmatched junction bases numbered 3, after V lost 0 bases and J lost 0 bases. CDR3: CASSVGDYSSYEQYF. In DNA form, the CDR3 reads TGTGCCAGCAGCGTAGGGGACTATTCCTCCTACGAGCAGTACTTC. The full variable domain, in which reference TRBV9 and TRBJ2-7 provide the parts outside the CDR3, is DSGVTQTPKHLITATGQRVTLRCSPRSGDLSVYWYQQSLDQGLQFLIQYYNGEERAKGNILERFSAQQFPDLHSELNLSSLELGDSALYFCASSVGDYSSYEQYFGPGTRLTVT.

This clone was seen a few times. The chain employs TRBV12-3 or TRBV12-4 and TRBJ1-5; TRBD1 might be the D (5 bases). The V end was cut by 5 bases, the J end by 3 bases, with 8 bases between. CDR3 length: 13 amino acids. Here the CDR3 reads CASSMTDNQPQHF. As DNA, the CDR3 is TGTGCCAGCAGTATGACAGACAATCAGCCCCAGCATTTT.

This clone occurred a few times. V and J are TRBV29-1 and TRBJ2-1; 7 bases align to TRBD2. V was pared by 4 bases and J by 0 bases, with 9 bases of the junction left unmatched. The CDR3 consists of 16 residues. Germline lookup yields CDR1 SQVTM and CDR2 ANQGSEA. The CDR3 DNA reads TGCAGCGTTGGATTTGGGGGGGTAAGCTCCTACAATGAGCAGTTCTTC. Translation gives CSVGFGGVSSYNEQFF.

The chain joins TRBV19 to TRBJ2-1; D assignment may be TRBD1 or TRBD2 (6 bases each). CDR1 and CDR2 from the germline V gene are LNHDA and SQIVND (reference sequence). The CDR3 contains 15 residues. Trimming removed 3 bases from V and 2 bases from J, with 11 bases in between. The CDR3 sequence: CASSIGGGPYNEQFF. CDR3 sequence (DNA): TGTGCCAGTAGTATCGGTGGGGGGCCCTACAATGAGCAGTTCTTC.

The chain has TRBV5-1 and TRBJ1-1, with 8 bases identical to TRBD1. The V gene end was trimmed by 0 bases and the J gene end by 7 bases; junction bases not matched to a gene: 2. The CDR3 extends over 13 amino acids. The germline V gene encodes CDR1 SGHRS and CDR2 YFSETQ. For the CDR3, the DNA is TGCGCCAGCAGCTTGGCAGGGGGCGATGAAGCTTTCTTT. Translation: CASSLAGGDEAFF.

This chain uses TRBV4-2 with TRBJ1-4; unclear D gene. Germline values: CDR1 LGHNA, CDR2 YNFKEQ. This CDR3 region has 17 residues. V lost 0 bases, J lost 0 bases, and 11 bases lay in between. CDR3 DNA: TGTGCCAGCAGCCAAGATCCAGGCGGCTCAACTAATGAAAAACTGTTTTTT. Translated, it gives CASSQDPGGSTNEKLFF.

This chain links TRBV27 with TRBJ2-7; no clear D. The CDR3 is 12 amino acids. Trimming left V 5 bases short and J 3 bases short, with 8 bases between. Per the germline V gene, CDR1 is MNHEY and CDR2 is SMNVEV (reference sequence). This CDR3 is CASSTPLYEQYF. The DNA for the CDR3 is TGTGCCAGCAGTACCCCACTCTACGAGCAGTACTTC.